One and the same sample provided the 2 T cell receptor beta chains below, sequenced in a study of blood T cell repertoires in COVID-19. TCRdb's table, derived via immunoSEQ multiplex PCR, lists solely in-frame clones and lacks some. Among around 270,000 clones listed, 80% to 90% were seen once. The specimen sequenced was peripheral blood. The receptors were gathered from a woman in her forties or fifties with acute or convalescent COVID-19.

A note on this clone: At one of its ends the junction is not consistent with the germline gene, which may arise from a read error. The identical CDR3 is also encoded by other nucleotide sequences in the sample. The chain links TRBV7-2 to TRBJ2-7; 10 bases match TRBD1. CDR1 SGHTA and CDR2 FQGNSA come from the germline V gene. The CDR3 is 15 residues long. This chain's CDR3 is CASSPETGGAGEQYF. CDR3 nucleotides: TGTGCCAGCAGCCCGGAGACAGGGGGCGCGGGCGAGCAGTACTTT.

CDR3 nucleotides: TGTGCCAGCAGCGGTAGCGGGACTAATGAAAAACTGTTTTTT. As protein: CASSGSGTNEKLFF. This sequence joins TRBV9 and TRBJ1-4; D gene ambiguous. The germline V gene encodes CDR1 SGDLS and CDR2 YYNGEE. The V end lost 3 bases, the J end lost 2 bases, and 8 bases lay between the germline ends. The CDR3 is 14 amino acids. The full variable domain, in which reference TRBV9 and TRBJ1-4 provide the parts outside the CDR3, is DSGVTQTPKHLITATGQRVTLRCSPRSGDLSVYWYQQSLDQGLQFLIQYYNGEERAKGNILERFSAQQFPDLHSELNLSSLELGDSALYFCASSGSGTNEKLFFGSGTQLSVL.